This TCR beta chain derives from a study of siplizumab effects on memory and regulatory T cells. Germline V gene lookup returns CDR1 SGHRS and CDR2 YFSETQ. The V end was cut by 3 bases, the J end by 0 bases, with 10 bases between. The CDR3 contains 14 residues. This table comes from immunoSEQ multiplex PCR, and its TCRdb copy is limited to in-frame clones, with some not included. The sample includes about 100,000 clones, 92% seen only once; the top ten take approximately 0.71%. The rearrangement uses TRBV5-1 and TRBJ2-7; D remains ambiguous. This TCR was recovered from a human donor in good health. Material for sequencing was Tregs sorted from blood. Here the CDR3 DNA reads TGCGCCAGCAGCTGGGTGATGGACTCCTACGAGCAGTACTTC. It yields the protein CASSWVMDSYEQYF.